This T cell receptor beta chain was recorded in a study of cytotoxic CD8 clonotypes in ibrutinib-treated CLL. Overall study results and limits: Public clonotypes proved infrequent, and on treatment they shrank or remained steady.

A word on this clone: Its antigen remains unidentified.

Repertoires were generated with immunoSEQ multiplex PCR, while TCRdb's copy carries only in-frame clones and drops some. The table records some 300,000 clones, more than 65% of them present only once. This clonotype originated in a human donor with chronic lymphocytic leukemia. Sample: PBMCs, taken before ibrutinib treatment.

The CDR3 reads CASSPGLAGVTGELFF. The CDR3 DNA sequence: TGTGCCAGCAGCCCGGGACTAGCGGGAGTCACCGGGGAGCTGTTTTTT. V usage is TRBV5-6 and J usage is TRBJ2-2; 14 nucleotides line up with TRBD2. The CDR3 extends over 16 amino acids. Germline CDR1 and CDR2: SGHDT and YYEEEE. Trimming took 4 bases from V and 4 from J; bases not matched to a gene: 3.